This is a list of T cell receptor beta chains from one sample in a study of cytomegalovirus exposure and HLA in healthy donors. Some clones are missing from TCRdb's copy, which holds only in-frame ones; the method was immunoSEQ multiplex PCR. The sample yields over 120,000 clones, approximately 86% seen once. The sequenced sample consisted of PBMCs. These receptor sequences come from a man between 18 and 29 years old in good health and CMV-seropositive. The CDR3 runs from the conserved cysteine through the conserved F or W. D genes are given only for firm matches. The size entry is marked missing in some rows and otherwise reads once, few, many or a size class.

. | . | TRBJ1-2 | TRBV5-6 | CASSLVAGGLGYTF | TGTGCCAGCAGCTTGGTGGCGGGGGGTCTGGGCTACACCTTC
. | few | TRBJ2-5 | TRBV6-5 | CASSPWGVQETQYF | TGTGCCAGCAGTCCTTGGGGGGTCCAAGAGACCCAGTACTTC
. | . | TRBJ2-7 | TRBV19 | CASSTYTGNEQYF | TGTGCCAGTAGTACCTATACAGGGAACGAGCAGTACTTC
. | . | TRBJ2-1 | TRBV11-3 | CASRSGEDNEQFF | TGTGCCAGCAGATCCGGAGAGGACAATGAGCAGTTCTTC
. | . | TRBJ1-2 | TRBV6-1 | CASSVQGFDGYTF | TGTGCCAGCAGTGTACAGGGTTTTGATGGCTACACCTTC
. | . | TRBJ2-5 | TRBV6-5 | CASSYSDNQETQYF | TGTGCCAGCAGTTACTCAGACAACCAAGAGACCCAGTACTTC
. | . | TRBJ1-5 | TRBV28 | CASSLNAGNQPQHF | TGTGCCAGCAGTTTAAATGCAGGGAATCAGCCCCAGCATTTT
. | . | TRBJ1-5 | TRBV25-1 | CASSGQHNQPQHF | TGTGCCAGCAGTGGACAGCACAATCAGCCCCAGCATTTT
TRBD1 | . | TRBJ2-2 | TRBV25-1 | CASRPSGTGNTGELFF | TGTGCCAGCAGACCCTCCGGGACAGGGAACACCGGGGAGCTGTTTTTT
TRBD2 | . | TRBJ2-3 | TRBV5-1 | CASSRWTSEEDTQYF | TGCGCCAGCAGCCGGTGGACTAGCGAGGAGGATACGCAGTATTTT
. | . | TRBJ1-2 | TRBV4-1 | CASSQGGPNYGYTF | TGCGCCAGCAGCCAAGGGGGCCCCAACTATGGCTACACCTTC
. | . | TRBJ2-2 | TRBV19 | CATRTASTGELFF | TGTGCCACTCGGACAGCCAGCACCGGGGAGCTGTTTTTT
. | . | TRBJ1-2 | TRBV28 | CASSLTHGHSINYGYTF | TGTGCCAGCAGTTTAACACACGGACACAGTATTAACTATGGCTACACCTTC
TRBD2 | . | TRBJ2-7 | TRBV27 | CASSSLAGGPYEQYF | TGTGCCAGCAGTTCCTTAGCGGGAGGACCCTACGAGCAGTACTTC
. | . | TRBJ1-2 | TRBV27 | CASSPFGGDYGYTF | TGTGCCAGCAGTCCGTTCGGGGGAGACTATGGCTACACCTTC
. | . | TRBJ1-1 | TRBV5-1 | CASRVDGSAGTEAFF | TGCGCCAGCAGGGTGGATGGGAGCGCAGGAACTGAAGCTTTCTTT
. | . | TRBJ2-1 | TRBV5-1 | CASKISGEQFF | TGCGCCAGCAAAATCTCAGGAGAGCAGTTCTTC
TRBD1 | . | TRBJ1-5 | TRBV2 | CASRSGTGGQPQHF | TGTGCCAGCAGGTCCGGGACAGGGGGTCAGCCCCAGCATTTT
TRBD1 | . | TRBJ1-2 | TRBV29-1 | CSVRAPDRPSYTF | TGCAGCGTCCGAGCGCCGGACAGGCCAAGCTACACCTTC
. | . | TRBJ2-3 | TRBV19 | CASKDDGGTSTDTQYF | TGTGCCAGTAAAGATGACGGGGGGACAAGCACAGATACGCAGTATTTT
. | . | TRBJ1-3 | TRBV7-2 | CASRRSGNTIYF | TGTGCCAGCAGGAGGTCGGGAAACACCATATATTTT
. | . | TRBJ2-4 | TRBV11-2 | CASSPGELAKNIQYF | TGTGCCAGCAGCCCGGGAGAATTAGCCAAAAACATTCAGTACTTC
TRBD2 | . | TRBJ2-1 | TRBV29-1 | CSVEPWTSGSGEQFF | TGCAGCGTTGAACCCTGGACTAGCGGGAGCGGAGAGCAGTTCTTC
TRBD1 | . | TRBJ2-1 | TRBV11-2 | CASSPKTGGGNEQFF | TGTGCCAGCAGCCCCAAGACAGGGGGCGGGAATGAGCAGTTCTTC
TRBD2 | . | TRBJ2-5 | TRBV5-1 | CASSTGLEWTQYF | TGCGCCAGCAGCACGGGACTAGAGTGGACCCAGTACTTC
TRBD1 | once | TRBJ2-7 | TRBV19 | CASTPGQGVGGEYF | TGTGCCAGTACCCCGGGACAGGGGGTCGGTGGGGAGTACTTC
TRBD2 | . | TRBJ2-1 | TRBV18 | CASSPPLAGGIYNEQFF | TGTGCCAGCTCACCACCACTAGCGGGAGGAATCTACAATGAGCAGTTCTTC
. | . | TRBJ2-5 | TRBV30 | CAWSRNSQETQYF | TGTGCCTGGAGTCGAAACAGCCAAGAGACCCAGTACTTC
. | . | TRBJ1-4 | TRBV19 | CASSNSQVPVKKLFF | TGTGCCAGTAGCAATTCCCAGGTTCCCGTGAAAAAACTGTTTTTT
TRBD1 | . | TRBJ1-2 | TRBV7-2 | CASSLDAGGRYGYTF | TGTGCCAGCAGCTTAGATGCAGGGGGTCGCTATGGCTACACCTTC
. | . | TRBJ1-3 | TRBV30 | CAWNTGLSGNTIYF | TGTGCCTGGAATACAGGGCTGTCTGGAAACACCATATATTTT
. | once | TRBJ2-5 | TRBV5-1 | CASSQDRETQYF | TGCGCCAGCAGTCAGGACAGAGAGACCCAGTACTTC
TRBD2 | . | TRBJ2-7 | TRBV19 | CASSITSATYEQYF | TGTGCCAGTAGTATAACTAGCGCGACCTACGAGCAGTACTTC
. | . | TRBJ1-2 | TRBV7-8 | CASSPTRPGGAYNYGYTF | TGTGCCAGCAGCCCTACCCGACCCGGAGGGGCCTATAACTATGGCTACACCTTC
TRBD1 | . | TRBJ1-1 | TRBV13 | CASSNQGAWADTEAFF | TGTGCCAGCAGTAACCAGGGGGCATGGGCGGACACTGAAGCTTTCTTT
TRBD1 | . | TRBJ1-2 | TRBV29-1 | CSADRGREGYTF | TGCAGCGCCGACAGGGGGCGAGAAGGCTACACCTTC
. | . | TRBJ1-3 | TRBV12-5 | CASGLDISGNTIYF | TGTGCTAGTGGTTTGGACATCTCTGGAAACACCATATATTTT
TRBD1 | few | TRBJ1-5 | TRBV2 | CASTLDRGHQPQHF | TGTGCCAGCACCTTGGACAGGGGGCATCAGCCCCAGCATTTT
TRBD1 | . | TRBJ2-3 | TRBV9 | CASSEGATSTDTQYF | TGTGCCAGCAGCGAGGGGGCTACTAGCACAGATACGCAGTATTTT
. | . | TRBJ2-3 | TRBV29-1 | CSGWAGSTDTQYF | TGCAGCGGCTGGGCGGGGAGCACAGATACGCAGTATTTT
. | . | TRBJ2-3 | TRBV18 | CASSPGSGTDTQYF | TGTGCCAGCTCACCAGGCTCGGGGACAGATACGCAGTATTTT
TRBD1 | . | TRBJ1-3 | TRBV5-4 | CASSLQGAPGNTIYF | TGTGCCAGCAGCCTGCAGGGGGCGCCTGGAAACACCATATATTTT
. | . | TRBJ1-1 | TRBV6-6 | CASSYGGAEAFF | TGTGCCAGCAGTTACGGGGGGGCTGAAGCTTTCTTT
TRBD2 | . | TRBJ2-7 | TRBV28 | CASRDSSGPYEQYF | TGTGCCAGCAGGGATAGTAGCGGGCCCTACGAGCAGTACTTC
TRBD1 | . | TRBJ2-3 | TRBV27 | CASSHRQGSTDTQYF | TGTGCCAGCAGTCACCGACAGGGCAGCACAGATACGCAGTATTTT
. | . | TRBJ2-7 | TRBV2 | CASKTGAVWEQYF | TGTGCCAGCAAAACGGGAGCCGTGTGGGAGCAGTACTTC
TRBD1 | . | TRBJ2-7 | TRBV19 | CASSSGQESGEQYF | TGTGCCAGTAGTTCGGGACAGGAATCCGGGGAGCAGTACTTC
TRBD2 | . | TRBJ2-1 | TRBV7-9 | CASSSLAGTYNEQFF | TGTGCCAGCAGCTCACTAGCGGGTACCTACAATGAGCAGTTCTTC
. | . | TRBJ2-7 | TRBV6-4 | CASSDLGSRWYEQYF | TGTGCCAGCAGTGACTTGGGGAGTAGATGGTACGAGCAGTACTTC
. | . | TRBJ1-2 | TRBV6-6 | CASSPEFHRADGYTF | TGTGCCAGCAGCCCGGAGTTCCACAGGGCTGATGGCTACACCTTC
TRBD1 | . | TRBJ2-7 | TRBV7-9 | CASSLEGTGNYEQYF | TGTGCCAGCAGCTTAGAGGGGACAGGTAACTACGAGCAGTACTTC
TRBD2 | . | TRBJ2-3 | TRBV28 | CASSPQVAGGYTQYF | TGTGCCAGCAGTCCCCAGGTAGCGGGGGGTTATACGCAGTATTTT
. | . | TRBJ2-5 | TRBV2 | CASSDSRTITGQKETQYF | TGTGCCAGCAGTGATTCTAGAACGATCACAGGACAGAAAGAGACCCAGTACTTC
TRBD1 | few | TRBJ2-7 | TRBV10-3 | CAIRKLGQGVNYEQYF | TGTGCCATCAGGAAACTCGGACAGGGAGTGAACTACGAGCAGTACTTC
. | . | TRBJ1-1 | TRBV2 | CASLAQTEAFF | TGTGCCAGCCTGGCCCAAACTGAAGCTTTCTTT
. | . | TRBJ1-3 | TRBV28 | CATITGGPRYSGNTIYF | TGTGCCACGATCACCGGAGGCCCCCGTTACTCTGGAAACACCATATATTTT
. | . | TRBJ2-5 | TRBV2 | CASKRRPASEETQYF | TGTGCCAGCAAGCGGAGACCGGCTAGCGAAGAGACCCAGTACTTC
. | . | TRBJ1-5 | TRBV12-5 | CASGSNQPQHF | TGTGCTAGTGGCTCCAATCAGCCCCAGCATTTT
TRBD1 | . | TRBJ2-7 | TRBV28 | CASRDRGGISYEQYF | TGTGCCAGCAGGGACAGGGGCGGAATCTCCTACGAGCAGTACTTC